This is a list of T cell receptor beta chains from one sample in a study of OX40 agonist ivuxolimab in advanced cancers. Sequencing used immunoSEQ multiplex PCR; TCRdb keeps in-frame clones, though not all of them. Of around 78,000 clones listed, roughly 87% are singletons. Here the sequenced sample was CD4+ or CD8+ T cells sorted from blood, taken in a trial of the OX40 agonist ivuxolimab. These receptors originate from an adult with an advanced solid tumor such as melanoma, head and neck, liver or kidney cancer. The CDR3 runs from the conserved cysteine through the conserved F or W. D genes are given only for firm matches. Clone size appears in some rows only: once, few, many, or a class for an expanded clone.

>TRBJ1-2|TRBV6-6|NA|NA
CASSPGASYGYTF
TGTGCCAGCAGTCCGGGGGCGTCCTATGGCTACACCTTC
>TRBJ1-2|TRBV29-1|NA|NA
CSVERDRGYTF
TGCAGCGTAGAAAGGGATAGGGGCTACACCTTC
>TRBJ1-2|TRBV21-1|NA|NA
CASPVGVYGYTF
TGTGCCAGCCCCGTGGGGGTCTATGGCTACACCTTC
>TRBJ1-1|TRBV5-4|NA|TRBD1
CASSWGQGNTEAFF
TGTGCCAGCAGCTGGGGACAGGGTAACACTGAAGCTTTCTTT
>TRBJ1-1|TRBV9|few|NA
CASSVGEMNTEAFF
TGTGCCAGCAGCGTAGGGGAGATGAACACTGAAGCTTTCTTT
>TRBJ2-1|TRBV2|NA|TRBD2
CASSEPRGPTSGRSSYNEQFF
TGTGCCAGCAGTGAGCCCCGGGGCCCGACTAGCGGGAGGAGCTCCTACAATGAGCAGTTCTTC
>TRBJ2-3|TRBV18|NA|NA
CASTTPDGVGADTQYF
TGTGCCAGCACTACACCGGACGGAGTGGGGGCAGATACGCAGTATTTT
>TRBJ1-2|TRBV6-1|NA|TRBD1
CASSNSGTASYGYTF
TGTGCCAGCAGTAATTCCGGGACAGCCTCTTATGGCTACACCTTC
>TRBJ1-4|TRBV5-5|NA|TRBD1
CASSTGDNEKLFF
TGTGCCAGCAGTACAGGGGATAATGAAAAACTGTTTTTT
>TRBJ2-1|TRBV27|NA|TRBD2
CASSLSRLAGAGEQFF
TGTGCCAGCAGTTTATCGAGACTAGCGGGAGCGGGTGAGCAGTTCTTC
>TRBJ2-7|TRBV2|NA|TRBD1
CASSGDSPYEQYF
TGTGCCAGCAGTGGGGACAGTCCCTACGAGCAGTACTTC
>TRBJ1-1|TRBV5-1|NA|NA
CASSLAPTPGTEAFF
TGCGCCAGCAGCTTGGCCCCAACGCCGGGCACTGAAGCTTTCTTT
>TRBJ2-2|TRBV27|NA|NA
CARQCQRRPWNTGELFF
TGTGCCAGACAATGTCAGAGGAGGCCATGGAACACCGGGGAGCTGTTTTTT
>TRBJ2-5|TRBV14|NA|NA
CASSQQTETQYF
TGTGCCAGCAGCCAACAAACGGAGACCCAGTACTTC
>TRBJ1-1|TRBV2|NA|NA
CASSELGGVVTEAFF
TGTGCCAGCAGTGAACTGGGAGGGGTGGTCACTGAAGCTTTCTTT